This TCR beta chain was found in a study of regulatory T cells in long-lasting Graves disease. Overall study findings and caveats: What was studied was peripheral blood only, and not thyroid tissue. TRBV28, TRBJ1-2 and TRBJ2-5 were segments that persistent disease favored.

Time point reported: newly diagnosed GD, antithyroid drugs for less than 3 months. PBMCs were the source of the RNA used for TCR sequencing. This clonotype appeared many times. The antigen is unknown. This CDR3 has 14 amino acids. The germline V and J ends were trimmed by 5 bases and 10 bases, with 18 bases remaining between them. The germline V gene encodes CDR1 MRHNA and CDR2 SNTAGT. Researchers made TCR beta libraries by using iRepertoire HTBI primers and running Arm-PCR on CDR3 regions. MiXCR, applied by TCRdb to the multiplex PCR reads, yields one record per CDR3 protein. The table lists fewer than 650,000 distinct CDR3 sequences, roughly 15% of them singletons, with approximately 12% in the top ten. This sample also belongs to another study, concerning T cells in Graves' hyperthyroidism and ophthalmopathy. That study adds: Lactation, pregnancy, other autoimmune disease or uncontrolled infection excluded patients.

The TCR originated in a man younger than 35 with Graves disease. Sequenced material: peripheral blood mononuclear cells (PBMCs), taken at new diagnosis, from a patient treated with antithyroid drugs. This chain links TRBV6-4 with TRBJ2-1, with D maybe TRBD2 (6 bases). In nucleotides, the CDR3 is TGTGCCAGCAGTTACCAGCGGGCCTCGGGGGAGCAGTTCTTC. Protein sequence: CASSYQRASGEQFF.